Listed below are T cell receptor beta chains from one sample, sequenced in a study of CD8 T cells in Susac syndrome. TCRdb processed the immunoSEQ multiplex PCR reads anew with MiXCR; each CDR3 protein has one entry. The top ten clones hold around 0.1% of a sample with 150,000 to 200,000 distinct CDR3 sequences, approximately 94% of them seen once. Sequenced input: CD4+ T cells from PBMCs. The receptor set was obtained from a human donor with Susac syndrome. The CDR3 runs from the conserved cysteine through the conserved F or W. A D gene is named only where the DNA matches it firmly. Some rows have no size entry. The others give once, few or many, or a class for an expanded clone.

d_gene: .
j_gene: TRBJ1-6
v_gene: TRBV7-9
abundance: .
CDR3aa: CASSKGTNSGGNSPLHF
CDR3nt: TGTGCCAGCAGCAAAGGGACGAACTCGGGAGGTAATTCACCCCTCCACTTT

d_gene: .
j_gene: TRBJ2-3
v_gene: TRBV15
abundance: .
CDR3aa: CATSRASTVRDTQYF
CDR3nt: TGTGCCACCAGCAGAGCTTCGACAGTGAGAGATACGCAGTATTTT

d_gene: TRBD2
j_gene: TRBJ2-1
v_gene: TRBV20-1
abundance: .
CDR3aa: CSARTSGGALFNEQFF
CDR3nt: TGCAGTGCTAGAACTAGCGGGGGGGCCTTGTTCAATGAGCAGTTCTTC

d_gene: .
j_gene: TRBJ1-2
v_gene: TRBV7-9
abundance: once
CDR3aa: CASSVFAGPRGGYTF
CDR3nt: TGTGCCAGCAGCGTTTTCGCGGGCCCTCGAGGAGGCTACACCTTC

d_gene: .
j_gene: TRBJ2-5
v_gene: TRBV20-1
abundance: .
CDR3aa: CSARDLGGRETQYF
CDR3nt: TGCAGTGCTAGAGATCTGGGGGGTCGGGAGACCCAGTACTTC

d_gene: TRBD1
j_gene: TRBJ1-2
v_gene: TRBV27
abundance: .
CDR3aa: CASSPGQGPYSYGYTF
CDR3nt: TGTGCCAGCTCACCGGGACAGGGGCCCTACTCCTATGGCTACACCTTC

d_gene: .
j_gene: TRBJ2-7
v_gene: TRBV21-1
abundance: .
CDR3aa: CASSRIMSYEQYF
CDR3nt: TGTGCCAGCAGCAGGATAATGTCCTACGAGCAGTACTTC

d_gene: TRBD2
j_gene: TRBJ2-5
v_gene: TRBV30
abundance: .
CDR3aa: CASSGGAQETQYF
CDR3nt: TGTGCCTCCTCCGGGGGGGCCCAAGAGACCCAGTACTTC

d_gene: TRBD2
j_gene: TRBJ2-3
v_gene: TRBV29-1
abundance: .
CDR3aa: CAGGRTDTQYF
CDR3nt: TGCGCGGGGGGCCGCACAGATACGCAGTATTTT

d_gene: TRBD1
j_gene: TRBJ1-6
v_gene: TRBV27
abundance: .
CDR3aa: CASKAGTGNSPLHF
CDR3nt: TGTGCCAGCAAAGCCGGGACAGGGAATTCACCCCTCCACTTT

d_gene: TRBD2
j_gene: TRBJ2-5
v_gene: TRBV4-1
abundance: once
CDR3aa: CASSPVAGGGASETQYF
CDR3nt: TGCGCCAGCAGCCCAGTCGCCGGCGGGGGGGCCTCAGAGACCCAGTACTTC

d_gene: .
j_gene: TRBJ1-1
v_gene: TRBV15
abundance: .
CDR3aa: CATSRGGAGTEAFF
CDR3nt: TGTGCCACCAGCAGAGGGGGGGCCGGGACTGAAGCTTTCTTT

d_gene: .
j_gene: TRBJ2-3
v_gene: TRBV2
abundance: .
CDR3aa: CASSNGYGTDTQYF
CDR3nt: TGTGCCAGCTCTAACGGGTACGGCACAGATACGCAGTATTTT

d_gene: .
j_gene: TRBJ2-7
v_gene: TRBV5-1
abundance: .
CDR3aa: CASTSGISSYEQYF
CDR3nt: TGCGCCAGCACCTCCGGAATAAGCTCCTACGAGCAGTACTTC

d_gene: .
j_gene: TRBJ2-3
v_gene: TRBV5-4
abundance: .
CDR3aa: CASSSGVQAADTQYF
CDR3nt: TGTGCCAGCAGCTCAGGGGTTCAGGCCGCAGATACGCAGTATTTT

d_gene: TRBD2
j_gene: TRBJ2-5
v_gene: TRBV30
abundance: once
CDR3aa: CAWSVPLAGGQETQYF
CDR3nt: TGTGCCTGGAGTGTACCGCTAGCGGGGGGGCAGGAGACCCAGTACTTC

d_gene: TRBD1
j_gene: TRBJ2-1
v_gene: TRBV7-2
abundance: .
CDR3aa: CASSLAGQMNEQFF
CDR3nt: TGTGCCAGCAGCTTAGCGGGACAGATGAATGAGCAGTTCTTC

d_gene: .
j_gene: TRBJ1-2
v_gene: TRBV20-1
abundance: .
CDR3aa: CSAGEGAGGYTF
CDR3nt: TGCAGTGCCGGGGAAGGGGCGGGTGGCTACACCTTC

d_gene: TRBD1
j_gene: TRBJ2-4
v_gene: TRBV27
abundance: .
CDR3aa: CASSSLGQGKNIQYF
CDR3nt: TGTGCCAGCAGTTCTCTCGGACAGGGAAAAAACATTCAGTACTTC

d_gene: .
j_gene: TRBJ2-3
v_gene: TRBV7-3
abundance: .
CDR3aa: CASSQGGATNTDTQYF
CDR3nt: TGTGCCAGCAGCCAGGGGGGGGCAACGAACACAGATACGCAGTATTTT

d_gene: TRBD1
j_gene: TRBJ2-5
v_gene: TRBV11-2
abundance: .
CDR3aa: CASSKEGTGGWETQYF
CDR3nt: TGTGCCAGCAGCAAAGAGGGGACAGGGGGCTGGGAGACCCAGTACTTC

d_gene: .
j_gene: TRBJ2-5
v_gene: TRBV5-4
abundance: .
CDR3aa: CASSPDLAYQETQYF
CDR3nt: TGTGCCAGCAGTCCTGACCTGGCCTACCAAGAGACCCAGTACTTC

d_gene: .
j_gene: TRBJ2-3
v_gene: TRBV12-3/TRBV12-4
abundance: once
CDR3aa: CASSRDTQWYF
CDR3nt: TGTGCCAGCAGCCGGGACACACAGTGGTATTTT

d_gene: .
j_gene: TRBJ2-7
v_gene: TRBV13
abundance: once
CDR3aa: CASSLFWGPHEQYF
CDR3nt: TGTGCCAGCAGCTTATTCTGGGGGCCACACGAGCAGTACTTC

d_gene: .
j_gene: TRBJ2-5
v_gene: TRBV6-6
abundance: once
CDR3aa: CASNVPGETQYF
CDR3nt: TGTGCCAGCAATGTCCCTGGAGAGACCCAGTACTTC

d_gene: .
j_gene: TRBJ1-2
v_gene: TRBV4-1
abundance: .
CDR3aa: CASRHQGQSINYGYTF
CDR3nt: TGCGCCAGCAGGCATCAAGGACAGAGCATTAACTATGGCTACACCTTC

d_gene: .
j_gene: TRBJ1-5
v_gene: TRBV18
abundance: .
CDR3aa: CASSPWGDRNQPQHF
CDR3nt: TGTGCCAGCTCACCTTGGGGCGATAGGAATCAGCCCCAGCATTTT

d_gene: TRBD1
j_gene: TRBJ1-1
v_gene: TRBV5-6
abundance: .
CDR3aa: CASSPLDREDTEAFF
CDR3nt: TGTGCCAGCAGCCCCTTGGACAGGGAGGACACTGAAGCTTTCTTT

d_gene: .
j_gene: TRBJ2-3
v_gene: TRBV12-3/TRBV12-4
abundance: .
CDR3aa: CASSLVRSTQYF
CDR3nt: TGTGCCAGCAGTTTAGTCAGGAGTACGCAGTATTTT

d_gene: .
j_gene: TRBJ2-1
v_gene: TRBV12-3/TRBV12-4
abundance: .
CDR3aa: CASSFRSGLGQEFSSYNEQFF
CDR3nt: TGTGCCAGCAGTTTTAGGTCAGGCTTGGGGCAAGAGTTTAGCTCCTACAATGAGCAGTTCTTC

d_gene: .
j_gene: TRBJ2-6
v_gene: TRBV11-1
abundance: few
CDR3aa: CASSPDSSGANVLTF
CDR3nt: TGTGCCAGCAGTCCTGATTCCTCTGGGGCCAACGTCCTGACTTTC

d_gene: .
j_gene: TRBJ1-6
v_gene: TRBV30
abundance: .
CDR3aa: CAWSVTVNSPLHF
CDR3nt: TGTGCCTGGAGTGTGACAGTTAATTCACCCCTCCACTTT

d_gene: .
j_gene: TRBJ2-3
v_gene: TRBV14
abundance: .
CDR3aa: CASSLPISTDTQYF
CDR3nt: TGTGCCAGCAGCCTACCGATTAGCACAGATACGCAGTATTTT

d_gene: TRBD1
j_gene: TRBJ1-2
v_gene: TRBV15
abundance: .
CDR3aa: CATTPDRGRGIFHGYTF
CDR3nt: TGTGCCACCACCCCGGACAGGGGCCGCGGAATATTTCATGGCTACACCTTC

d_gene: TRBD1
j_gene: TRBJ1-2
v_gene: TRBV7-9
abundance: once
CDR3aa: CASSREDRAVGGYTF
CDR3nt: TGTGCCAGCAGCCGTGAGGACAGGGCCGTTGGTGGCTACACCTTC

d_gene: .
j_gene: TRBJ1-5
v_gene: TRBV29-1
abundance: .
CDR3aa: CSVDTGRNQPQHF
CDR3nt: TGCAGCGTTGACACAGGCCGCAATCAGCCCCAGCATTTT

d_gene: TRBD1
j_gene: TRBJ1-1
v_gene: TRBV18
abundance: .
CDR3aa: CASSLQGDPYFGNTEAFF
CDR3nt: TGTGCCAGCTCCCTACAGGGGGACCCTTATTTCGGGAACACTGAAGCTTTCTTT